Listed below are T cell receptor beta chains from one sample, sequenced in a study of T cell changes during pregnancy in multiple sclerosis. Produced via immunoSEQ multiplex PCR; TCRdb's table is partial and in-frame only. The repertoire includes roughly 58,000 clones, 92% of them detected once, and less than 0.2% sits in the top ten. Sequenced here: CD4+ T cells from peripheral blood mononuclear cells, sampled after pregnancy. The receptors shown here come from a female donor in good health, enrolled as a control in a pregnancy study. The CDR3 runs from the conserved cysteine through the conserved F or W. A D gene is named only where the DNA matches it firmly. Clone size is shown for a subset of rows, as once, few, many or a class of expanded clone.

V gene	D gene	clone size	J gene	CDR3 DNA	CDR3 protein
TRBV9	-	-	TRBJ2-6	TGTGCCAGCAGCGTAGTGGTCAGCTCTGGGGCCAACGTCCTGACTTTC	CASSVVVSSGANVLTF
TRBV5-1	-	-	TRBJ1-1	TGCGCCAGCAACCTACAGGGATTAACTGAAGCTTTCTTT	CASNLQGLTEAFF
TRBV27	TRBD2	once	TRBJ2-7	TGTGCCAGCAGGCAAGGGACTAGCGGGAAGCCCTACGAGCAGTACTTC	CASRQGTSGKPYEQYF
TRBV5-4	-	-	TRBJ1-1	TGTGCCAGCAGCCGACCAGGGGTTACTGAAGCTTTCTTT	CASSRPGVTEAFF
TRBV23-1	TRBD1	-	TRBJ2-5	TGCGCCAGCAGACACAGGGGGCGAGTTGAGACCCAGTACTTC	CASRHRGRVETQYF
TRBV7-2	-	once	TRBJ1-5	TGTGCCAGCAGCTTATCAGGTAGAACCAATCAGCCCCAGCATTTT	CASSLSGRTNQPQHF
TRBV4-3	-	-	TRBJ2-7	TGCGCCAGCAGCCTTCGAGGCAGGGCGGGGTACGAGCAGTACTTC	CASSLRGRAGYEQYF
TRBV6-5	-	-	TRBJ1-1	TGTGCCAGCAGTTATAAAGGCAGGGACACTGAAGCTTTCTTT	CASSYKGRDTEAFF
TRBV19	TRBD1	once	TRBJ2-6	TGTGCCAGTACCCTATCTAGGACAGGACTCTCTGGGGCCAACGTCCTGACTTTC	CASTLSRTGLSGANVLTF
TRBV4-1	-	-	TRBJ2-1	TGCGCCAGCAGCCAAGTTCAACGAGCCTACAATGAGCAGTTCTTC	CASSQVQRAYNEQFF
TRBV5-1	TRBD1	-	TRBJ1-5	TGCGCCAGCAGCTTGGGACAGGGTCTCCAGCCCCAGCATTTT	CASSLGQGLQPQHF
TRBV7-2	-	-	TRBJ1-2	TGTGCCAGCAGCTTATCGGGGGTGGGGTCTGGCTACACCTTC	CASSLSGVGSGYTF
TRBV6-1	-	-	TRBJ1-5	TGTGCCAGCAGTGAATCATCCAATCAGCCCCAGCATTTT	CASSESSNQPQHF
TRBV9	-	few	TRBJ2-5	TGTGCCAGCAGCGTAATCCGGGGTCAAAAAGAGACCCAGTACTTC	CASSVIRGQKETQYF
TRBV5-1	-	once	TRBJ2-1	TGCGCCAGCAGCTTGGAGTTACGGGAGCAGTTCTTC	CASSLELREQFF
TRBV2	-	-	TRBJ2-7	TGTGCCAGCCACCTGGATAGGGGCGAGCAGTACTTC	CASHLDRGEQYF
TRBV9	TRBD1	few	TRBJ1-2	TGTGCCAGCAGCGTAGGTCAGGGACAGGGGAACTATGGCTACACCTTC	CASSVGQGQGNYGYTF
TRBV7-9	-	-	TRBJ2-5	TGTGCCAGCAGCTTTCAGGTACCCTCGGTGGAGACCCAGTACTTC	CASSFQVPSVETQYF
TRBV7-2	TRBD1	-	TRBJ1-2	TGTGCCAGCAGCTTTATCGGACAGGGGGCGATTGGCTACACCTTC	CASSFIGQGAIGYTF
TRBV2	-	-	TRBJ1-2	TGTGCCAGCAGTCGCCGGGACACCAACTATGGCTACACCTTC	CASSRRDTNYGYTF
TRBV4-1	TRBD2	-	TRBJ2-5	TGCGCCAGCAGCACCCGGGGGGGAAATGAAGAGACCCAGTACTTC	CASSTRGGNEETQYF
TRBV18	TRBD1	-	TRBJ1-2	TGTGCCAGCCACACAGGGGGCTATGGCTACACCTTC	CASHTGGYGYTF
TRBV6-5	-	-	TRBJ2-7	TGTGCCAGCAGTTACCCCTCCGCGAGGGCAAACGAGCAGTACTTC	CASSYPSARANEQYF
TRBV27	-	-	TRBJ1-5	TGTGCCAGTTGTCCGGGGTGGATGGGCAATCAGCCCCAGCATTTT	CASCPGWMGNQPQHF
TRBV28	TRBD1	-	TRBJ2-3	TGTGCCAGCAGCCGGACAGGGCCAGATACGCAGTATTTT	CASSRTGPDTQYF
TRBV7-8	-	-	TRBJ1-3	TGTGCCAGCAGCTTAGGGTTACAGACTGGAAACACCATATATTTT	CASSLGLQTGNTIYF
TRBV27	TRBD2	-	TRBJ2-2	TGTGCCAGCAGTAACCCGGGGGGAGGGAACACCGGGGAGCTGTTTTTT	CASSNPGGGNTGELFF
TRBV25-1	-	-	TRBJ2-7	TGTGCTACGGAGAGGGTTCCTTACGAGCAGTACTTC	CATERVPYEQYF
TRBV10-1	-	-	TRBJ1-5	TGCGCCAGCAGTGAGTGTCAGAGCAATCAGCCCCAGCATTTT	CASSECQSNQPQHF
TRBV7-2	-	-	TRBJ1-3	TGTGCCAGCAGCTTAGGATCAGGGCCCGGAAACACCATATATTTT	CASSLGSGPGNTIYF
TRBV5-1	TRBD2	-	TRBJ2-1	TGCGCCAGCAGCAGCGGGGGGCCCAATGAGCAGTTCTTC	CASSSGGPNEQFF
TRBV2	-	-	TRBJ1-1	TGTGCCAGCATGAGACAGGCGAACACTGAAGCTTTCTTT	CASMRQANTEAFF
TRBV9	-	-	TRBJ1-1	TGTGCCAGCAGCGTAGCTACCAACACTGAAGCTTTCTTT	CASSVATNTEAFF
TRBV7-3	-	-	TRBJ2-7	TGTGCCAGCAGCTCCGACGGACTCTCCGAGCAGTACTTC	CASSSDGLSEQYF
TRBV7-2	-	-	TRBJ1-2	TGTGCCAGCAGCCCCAAAACAGGGTGGGGCTACACCTTC	CASSPKTGWGYTF
TRBV13	-	-	TRBJ2-7	TGTGCCAGCAGCATATCGACAGCTGTGGGCAACGAGCAGTACTTC	CASSISTAVGNEQYF
TRBV25-1	-	-	TRBJ2-6	TGTGCCAGCAGTGATATCGGGGGTAAGGTTCTTGGGGCCAACGTCCTGACTTTC	CASSDIGGKVLGANVLTF
TRBV10-3	-	few	TRBJ1-2	TGTGCCATCAGTGAGTTCGGGGAAACTTATGGCTACACCTTC	CAISEFGETYGYTF
TRBV21-1	-	once	TRBJ2-1	TGTGCCAGCTCCCCCCCGGCAGGTCCCTACAATGAGCAGTTCTTC	CASSPPAGPYNEQFF
TRBV7-2	-	-	TRBJ2-3	TGTGCCAGCAGCTTCGGGGATACGCAGTATTTT	CASSFGDTQYF
TRBV7-2	-	once	TRBJ2-7	TGTGCCAGCAGCCCCACAGACAGGTCCTCCTACGAGCAGTACTTC	CASSPTDRSSYEQYF
TRBV18	-	-	TRBJ1-5	TGTGCCAGCTCACCGGGAGAGAGCAATCAGCCCCAGCATTTT	CASSPGESNQPQHF
TRBV4-1	-	-	TRBJ2-2	TGCGCCAGCAGCCAAGAGGGGGGGGCCCGACTACCGTGGGGGGAGCTGTTTTTT	CASSQEGGARLPWGELFF
TRBV7-8	-	-	TRBJ1-6	TGTGCCAGCAGCTTCTCTCCAGGGCACTATAATTCACCCCTCCACTTT	CASSFSPGHYNSPLHF
TRBV6-1	-	once	TRBJ2-2	TGTGCCAGCAGTGGGGCCTCCGGGGAGCTGTTTTTT	CASSGASGELFF
TRBV7-9	TRBD1	-	TRBJ1-2	TGTGCCAGCAGCCCCCCGGACAGGGATAACTATGGCTACACCTTC	CASSPPDRDNYGYTF
TRBV6-5	-	-	TRBJ2-2	TGTGCCAGCAGTTACTCAACAGGACCCCTACCCGGGGAGCTGTTTTTT	CASSYSTGPLPGELFF
TRBV6-5	TRBD1	-	TRBJ1-1	TGTGCCAGCAGTCCGTTGGACAGGGTGAACACTGAAGCTTTCTTT	CASSPLDRVNTEAFF
TRBV30	TRBD2	-	TRBJ2-7	TGTGCCTGGAGTGGGGGACTAGCGGAAGAGCAGTACTTC	CAWSGGLAEEQYF
TRBV9	TRBD2	-	TRBJ2-7	TGTGCCAGCAGCGTTCGGACTAGCGGTGCCTCGGAGCAGTACTTC	CASSVRTSGASEQYF
TRBV27	TRBD1	-	TRBJ1-1	TGTGCCAGCAGTCCCATCACGACAGGGGGCGAAGGAGCTTTCTTT	CASSPITTGGEGAFF
TRBV12-5	TRBD2	-	TRBJ2-5	TGTGCTAGTGGCTCGGGGCTAAGCGGGGGGGCCGGGGAGACCCAGTACTTC	CASGSGLSGGAGETQYF
TRBV19	-	once	TRBJ2-5	TGTGCCAGTACCCCCTCGGGGGGCTTTAGCCAAGAGACCCAGTACTTC	CASTPSGGFSQETQYF
TRBV28	-	-	TRBJ1-1	TGTGCCAGCAGTTTAACCCCAGTTGAAGCTTTCTTT	CASSLTPVEAFF
TRBV19	TRBD1	-	TRBJ1-1	TGTGCCAGTAGTACGACACCCCGGGACAGGGTTTACACTGAAGCTTTCTTT	CASSTTPRDRVYTEAFF
TRBV7-2	TRBD2	-	TRBJ2-5	TGTGCCAGCAGCGTGTGGACTAGCGGGGCTCAAGAGACCCAGTACTTC	CASSVWTSGAQETQYF
TRBV7-8	-	-	TRBJ1-1	TGTGCCAGCAGCTTAGCCAGGGCGAACACTGAAGCTTTCTTT	CASSLARANTEAFF
TRBV5-6	-	-	TRBJ2-1	TGTGCCAGCACCCCAGCAGGGGCTAGGGGTGAGCAGTTCTTC	CASTPAGARGEQFF
TRBV12-5	TRBD1	-	TRBJ2-5	TGTGCTAGTGGCCGTAACAGGGGAGAGACCCAGTACTTC	CASGRNRGETQYF